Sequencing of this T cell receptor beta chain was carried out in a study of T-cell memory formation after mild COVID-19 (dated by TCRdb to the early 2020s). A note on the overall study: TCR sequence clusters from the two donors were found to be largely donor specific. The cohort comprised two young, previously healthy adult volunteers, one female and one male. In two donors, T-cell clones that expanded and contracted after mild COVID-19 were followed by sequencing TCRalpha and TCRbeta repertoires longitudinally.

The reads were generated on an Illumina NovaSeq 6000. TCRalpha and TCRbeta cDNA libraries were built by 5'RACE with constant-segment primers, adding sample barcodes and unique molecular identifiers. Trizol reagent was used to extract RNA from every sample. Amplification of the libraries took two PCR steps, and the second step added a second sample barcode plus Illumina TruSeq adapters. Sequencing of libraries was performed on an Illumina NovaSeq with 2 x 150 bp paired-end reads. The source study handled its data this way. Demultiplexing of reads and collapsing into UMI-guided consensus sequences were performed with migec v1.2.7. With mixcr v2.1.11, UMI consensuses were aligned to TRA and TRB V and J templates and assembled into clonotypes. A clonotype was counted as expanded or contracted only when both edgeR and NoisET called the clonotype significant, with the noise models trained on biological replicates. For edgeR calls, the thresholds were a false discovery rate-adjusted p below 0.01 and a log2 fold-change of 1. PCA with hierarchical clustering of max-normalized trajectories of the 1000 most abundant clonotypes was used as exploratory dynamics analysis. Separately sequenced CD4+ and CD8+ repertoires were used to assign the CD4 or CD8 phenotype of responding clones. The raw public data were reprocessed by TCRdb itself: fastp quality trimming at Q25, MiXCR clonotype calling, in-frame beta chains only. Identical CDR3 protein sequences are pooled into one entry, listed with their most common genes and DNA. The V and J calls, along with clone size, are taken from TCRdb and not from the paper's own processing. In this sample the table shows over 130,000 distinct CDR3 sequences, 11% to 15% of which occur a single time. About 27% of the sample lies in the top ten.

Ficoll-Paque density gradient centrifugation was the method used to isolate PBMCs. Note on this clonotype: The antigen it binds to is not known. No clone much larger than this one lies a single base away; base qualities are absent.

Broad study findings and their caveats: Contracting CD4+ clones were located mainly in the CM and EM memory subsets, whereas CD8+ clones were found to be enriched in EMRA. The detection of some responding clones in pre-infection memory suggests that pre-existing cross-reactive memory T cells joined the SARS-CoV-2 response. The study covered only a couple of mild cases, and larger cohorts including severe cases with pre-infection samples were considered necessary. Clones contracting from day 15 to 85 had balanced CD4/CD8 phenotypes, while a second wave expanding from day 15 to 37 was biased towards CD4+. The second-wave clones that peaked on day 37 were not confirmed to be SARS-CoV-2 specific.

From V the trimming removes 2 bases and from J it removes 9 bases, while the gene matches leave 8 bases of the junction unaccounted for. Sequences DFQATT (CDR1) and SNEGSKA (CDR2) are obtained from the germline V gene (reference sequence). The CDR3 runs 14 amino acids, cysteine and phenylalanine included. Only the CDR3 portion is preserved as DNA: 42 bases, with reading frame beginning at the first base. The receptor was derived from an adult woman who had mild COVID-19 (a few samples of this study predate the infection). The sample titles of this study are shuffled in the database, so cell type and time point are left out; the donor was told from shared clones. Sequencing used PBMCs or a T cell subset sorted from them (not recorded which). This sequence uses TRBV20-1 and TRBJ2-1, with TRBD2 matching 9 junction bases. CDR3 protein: CSARFGGGVTEQFF. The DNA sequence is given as TGCAGTGCTAGATTTGGCGGGGGGGTCACTGAGCAGTTCTTC.